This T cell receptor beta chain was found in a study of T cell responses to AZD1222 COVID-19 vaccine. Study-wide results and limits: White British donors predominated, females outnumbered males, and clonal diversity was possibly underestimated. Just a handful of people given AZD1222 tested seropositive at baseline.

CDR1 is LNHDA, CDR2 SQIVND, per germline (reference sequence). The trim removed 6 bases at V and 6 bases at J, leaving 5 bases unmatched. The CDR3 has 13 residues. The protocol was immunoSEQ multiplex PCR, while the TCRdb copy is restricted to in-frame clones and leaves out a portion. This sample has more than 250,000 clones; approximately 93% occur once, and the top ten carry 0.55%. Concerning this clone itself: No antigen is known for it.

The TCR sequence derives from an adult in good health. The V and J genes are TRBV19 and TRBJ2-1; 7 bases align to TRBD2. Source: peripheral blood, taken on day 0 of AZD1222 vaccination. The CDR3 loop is CASSDGGFNEQFF. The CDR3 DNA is TGTGCCAGTAGCGACGGGGGGTTCAATGAGCAGTTCTTC.